This TCR beta chain was sequenced in a study of T-cell reconstitution after alpha-beta-depleted transplantation in children. A library of TCRbeta sequences, prepared with unique molecular identifiers, was generated. TCRdb ran MiXCR on the PCR reads and lists one entry per CDR3 protein. The table shows about 540,000 distinct CDR3 sequences, with around 20% occurring only once. This CDR3 contains 13 residues. V was trimmed by 6 bases and J by 2 bases, leaving 9 bases between them. This clonotype came up a few times. The chain uses TRBV12-3 or TRBV12-4 and TRBJ2-3, with D hard to call. The receptor was derived from a human donor who donated a stem cell graft to a child with acute lymphoblastic leukemia. The specimen was PBMCs from the stem cell graft donor, collected from the stem cell graft. CDR3 DNA sequence: TGTGCCAGCAGGCCTATCAACACAGATACGCAGTATTTT. It translates to CASRPINTDTQYF.